The source of this T cell receptor (beta chain) is a study of T cell responses to AZD1222 COVID-19 vaccine. Study-level points and caveats: Just a handful of people given AZD1222 tested seropositive at baseline.

TCRdb's copy holds only in-frame clones and misses some; the assay was immunoSEQ multiplex PCR. Of approximately 150,000 clones in the sample, around 87% are singletons; the top ten hold approximately 1.5%. Of note for this clone: Its antigen is undetermined.

The receptor was derived from an adult in good health. This material consisted of peripheral blood, taken on day 0 of AZD1222 vaccination.

CDR3 sequence reads: CASSLLAATTGELFF. CDR3 in DNA: TGTGCCAGCAGTCTACTAGCGGCCACCACCGGGGAGCTGTTTTTT. V gene TRBV2 combines with J gene TRBJ2-2; 8 bases are shared with TRBD2. The junction had 6 bases not matched to a gene; V was cut back by 5 bases and J by 4 bases. Germline V gives CDR1 SNHLY, CDR2 FYNNEI. The CDR3 runs 15 residues.